These 21 T cell receptor beta chains were sequenced from one sample in a study of blood T cell repertoires in COVID-19. Clones were sequenced by immunoSEQ multiplex PCR, and TCRdb holds only the in-frame ones, with some missing. The profile shows about 320,000 clones, about 87% of them singletons. Sequenced sample: peripheral blood. These receptors came from a young woman with COVID-19, enrolled during active disease.

This clone was seen a few times. The genes are TRBV7-2 and TRBJ1-1, with D possibly being TRBD1 (5 bases). V lost 4 bases, J lost 1 base, and 19 bases lay in between. In germline, CDR1 is SGHTA, CDR2 FQGNSA. The CDR3 consists of 17 residues. The CDR3 nucleotides are TGTGCCAGCAGCTGGAGCGGGGGACTACAAAGGAACACTGAAGCTTTCTTT. It specifies CASSWSGGLQRNTEAFF.

This chain uses TRBV3-1 (or the pseudogene TRBV3-2) with TRBJ1-1; tentative D call: TRBD1 (6 bases). Trimming took off 0 bases at V and 6 bases at J, with 8 bases between the two ends. Per germline, CDR1 LGHDT and CDR2 YNNKEL (reference sequence). This CDR3 has 13 residues. The CDR3 loop is CASSQEQGAEAFF. The CDR3 DNA follows: TGTGCCAGCAGCCAAGAACAGGGTGCTGAAGCTTTCTTT.

This chain connects TRBV5-1 to TRBJ2-7; the D gene is possibly TRBD2 (6 bases). Germline V gives CDR1 SGHRS, CDR2 YFSETQ. The V and J ends lost 0 bases and 3 bases respectively, with 13 bases between them. The CDR3 length is 15 residues. The CDR3 DNA reads TGCGCCAGCAGCTTGGAGGGAGGTTCCAGCTACGAGCAGTACTTC. Translated, it gives CASSLEGGSSYEQYF. Complete variable domain (other parts from reference TRBV5-1 and TRBJ2-7): KAGVTQTPRYLIKTRGQQVTLSCSPISGHRSVSWYQQTPGQGLQFLFEYFSETQRNKGNFPGRFSGRQFSNSRSEMNVSTLELGDSALYLCASSLEGGSSYEQYFGPGTRLTVT.

The chain joins TRBV19 to TRBJ1-2, with 8 bases that match TRBD1. V was pared by 9 bases and J by 8 bases, with 17 bases of the junction left unmatched. Per germline, CDR1 LNHDA and CDR2 SQIVND (reference sequence). The CDR3 is 15 amino acids. The CDR3 here is CASRSQRQGASGYTF. For the CDR3, the DNA is TGTGCCAGCCGGTCCCAACGGCAGGGGGCGTCCGGCTACACCTTC.

The chain couples TRBV6-5 to TRBJ1-1, with 8 nucleotides matching TRBD1. The V gene's germline CDR1 is MNHEY and CDR2 SVGAGI. CDR3 length: 13 residues. V gave up 6 bases and J gave up 6 bases; unmatched junction bases: 6. The CDR3 spells CASSRGQDAEAFF. CDR3 nucleotides: TGTGCCAGCAGCCGGGGACAGGATGCTGAAGCTTTCTTT.

The gene calls are TRBV5-4 and TRBJ1-2; TRBD1 is a possible D gene (6 bases). CDR1 SGHNT and CDR2 YYREEE come from the germline V gene (reference sequence). V was shortened by 1 base and J by 6 bases, with 13 bases between the two germline ends. The CDR3 sequence is 14 residues long. Written as DNA, the CDR3 is TGTGCCAGCAGCTTGCAGGGGCGCTTGGATGGCTACACCTTC. Translating it yields CASSLQGRLDGYTF.

The chain couples TRBV24-1 to TRBJ1-2, with 7 bases matching TRBD1. Unmatched junction bases numbered 2, after V lost 5 bases and J lost 3 bases. The CDR3 has 13 residues. From germline, CDR1 is KGHDR and CDR2 SFDVKD. CDR3 protein: CATSVGTDYGYTF. CDR3 sequence (DNA): TGTGCCACCAGTGTAGGGACAGACTATGGCTACACCTTC.

This sequence joins TRBV18 and TRBJ2-4; 8 positions agree with TRBD2. Germline V gene sequence: CDR1 KGHSH, CDR2 LQKENI. The V segment lost 3 bases and the J segment 8 bases; nucleotides outside the gene matches: 6. CDR3 size: 14 residues. In DNA, the CDR3 is TGTGCCAGCTCACCCCCGGGGGGGGGCGACATTCAGTACTTC. Translation: CASSPPGGGDIQYF.

The rearrangement joins TRBV5-6 to TRBJ2-7; no firm D call. The CDR3 has 12 amino acids. Germline CDR1 reads SGHDT; CDR2 reads YYEEEE. Trimming cost V 0 bases and J 6 bases, with 7 bases left between them. The CDR3 region is CASSLGGPEQYF. In DNA, the CDR3 is TGTGCCAGCAGCTTGGGCGGTCCCGAGCAGTACTTC.

V is TRBV15 and J is TRBJ1-1; D remains ambiguous. V was clipped by 2 bases and J by 3 bases, with 13 bases between them. The CDR3 contains 15 residues. Germline V CDR1 and CDR2: LNHNV, YYDKDF (reference sequence). CDR3 loop: CATSRRSPQDTEAFF. The CDR3 nucleotides read TGTGCCACCAGCAGAAGGTCCCCGCAGGACACTGAAGCTTTCTTT.

This chain uses TRBV25-1 with TRBJ1-2; 8 bases match TRBD1. The CDR3 consists of 14 residues. V lost 1 base to trimming and J lost 10 bases; unmatched junction nucleotides: 8. Germline V gene lookup returns CDR1 MGHDK and CDR2 SYGVNS. The CDR3 nucleotides read TGTGCCAGCAGTGAATTAGGACAGGGCCTGAACTACACCTTC. It codes for CASSELGQGLNYTF.

In this sample, this clone turned up a few times. The chain joins TRBV3-1 (or the pseudogene TRBV3-2) to TRBJ2-7, with no clear D. Germline V gene data show CDR1 as LGHDT and CDR2 as YNNKEL (reference sequence). Trimming took off 3 bases at V and 6 bases at J, with 6 bases between the two ends. The CDR3 covers 11 residues. Here the CDR3 DNA reads TGTGCCAGCAGCCACTCCAGCGAGCAGTACTTC. Encoded protein: CASSHSSEQYF.

The chain couples TRBV6-1 to TRBJ1-2, with D hard to call. V lost 2 bases and J 4 bases, leaving 8 bases between the germline ends. This CDR3 region has 13 residues. Looked up from germline, CDR1 is MNHNS and CDR2 is SASEGT. The CDR3: CASSETGPYGYTF. The DNA for the CDR3 is TGTGCCAGCAGTGAAACGGGTCCCTATGGCTACACCTTC.

The chain combines TRBV10-3 with TRBJ1-1, with unresolved D. The V end was cut by 6 bases, the J end by 6 bases, with 11 bases between. The CDR3 extends over 12 amino acids. Germline loops: CDR1 ENHRY, CDR2 SYGVKD. The CDR3 is CAISRDEAEAFF. CDR3 in DNA: TGTGCCATCAGCCGCGACGAGGCTGAAGCTTTCTTT.

The chain joins TRBV13 to TRBJ1-1, with TRBD1 matching 7 bases. The CDR3 consists of 14 residues. Looked up from germline, CDR1 is PRHDT and CDR2 is FYEKMQ (reference sequence). Losses at the gene ends were 2 bases for V and 1 base for J; bases not matched to a gene: 1. The CDR3 DNA reads TGTGCCAGCAGCTTAAACAGGGGGAACACTGAAGCTTTCTTT. Residues: CASSLNRGNTEAFF.

The chain couples TRBV4-2 to TRBJ2-5; D might be TRBD2 (6 bases). Per germline, CDR1 LGHNA and CDR2 YNFKEQ. V dropped 4 bases and J dropped 0 bases, with 15 bases sitting between them. This CDR3 has 16 amino acids. Here the CDR3 reads CASSPRLGGDQETQYF. The CDR3 nucleotides read TGTGCCAGCAGCCCGCGACTTGGCGGGGACCAAGAGACCCAGTACTTC.

This clone was seen a few times. The gene calls are TRBV9 and TRBJ1-2; 9 bases are shared with TRBD1. The germline V gene encodes CDR1 SGDLS and CDR2 YYNGEE. The CDR3 consists of 16 residues. V shed 3 bases and J 8 bases; nucleotides not matched to a gene: 14. The CDR3 spells CASSATYTGGASGYTF. The CDR3 DNA reads TGTGCCAGCAGCGCAACCTATACAGGGGGCGCTTCGGGCTACACCTTC.

Only one count was recorded for this clone. The chain employs TRBV5-1 and TRBJ1-5; D gene ambiguous. The CDR3 consists of 14 residues. V was shortened by 0 bases and J by 4 bases, with 8 bases between the two germline ends. Germline V gene data show CDR1 as SGHRS and CDR2 as YFSETQ. The CDR3 region is CASSLGEGNQPQHF. The CDR3, as DNA: TGCGCCAGCAGCTTGGGAGAGGGTAATCAGCCCCAGCATTTT.

CDR3 sequence: CASSQQGNGNQPQHF. CDR3 DNA: TGTGCCAGCTCACAACAGGGGAACGGCAATCAGCCCCAGCATTTT. The V gene is TRBV18, the J gene TRBJ1-5; 7 positions agree with TRBD1. This CDR3 has 15 residues. Trimming took 4 bases from V and 2 from J; bases not matched to a gene: 5. The V gene's germline CDR1 is KGHSH and CDR2 LQKENI.

The gene calls are TRBV5-1 and TRBJ1-1; D remains unclear. V gave up 4 bases and J gave up 0 bases, with 16 bases separating them. The germline CDR1 and CDR2 sequences are SGHRS and YFSETQ. This CDR3 has 16 amino acids. CDR3 DNA: TGCGCCAGCAGCCCCTGGTTGGGCAGACTGAACACTGAAGCTTTCTTT. Translation gives CASSPWLGRLNTEAFF. Together with reference TRBV5-1 and TRBJ1-1, the CDR3 gives the full variable domain: KAGVTQTPRYLIKTRGQQVTLSCSPISGHRSVSWYQQTPGQGLQFLFEYFSETQRNKGNFPGRFSGRQFSNSRSEMNVSTLELGDSALYLCASSPWLGRLNTEAFFGQGTRLTVV.

The chain combines TRBV7-9 with TRBJ2-5; 7 bases line up with TRBD2. With 8 bases clipped from V and 4 bases from J, the junction kept 4 bases outside the gene matches. The CDR3 is made up of 12 amino acids. CDR1 is SEHNR and CDR2 is FQNEAQ in the germline V gene (reference sequence). This chain's CDR3 is CASGRAPETQYF. The CDR3 coding sequence is TGTGCCAGCGGGAGGGCCCCAGAGACCCAGTACTTC.